What follows are 9 T cell receptor beta chains derived from one specimen sequenced in a study of glioma-infiltrating T cells. Amplification of TCR alpha and beta CDR3 regions from RNA used iRepertoire nested multiplex PCR. TCRdb itself ran the multiplex PCR reads through MiXCR, one entry per CDR3 protein. Of some 99,000 distinct CDR3 sequences listed, less than 30% are singletons. Sequenced input: glioma tissue, nonneoplastic brain tissue, or PBMCs (not recorded which). The receptor set was obtained from a human donor with low-grade glioma or glioblastoma, undergoing nonglioma brain surgery, or in good health (not recorded which).

This clonotype has at least ten counts. V usage is TRBV7-2 and J usage is TRBJ1-2; TRBD1 matches 11 bases. CDR1 is SGHTA, CDR2 FQGNSA, per germline. V gave up 4 bases and J gave up 3 bases; unmatched junction bases: 4. The CDR3 is 15 amino acids. This CDR3 is CASSSGQGAYYGYTF. As DNA, the CDR3 is TGTGCCAGCAGCTCCGGACAGGGGGCCTACTATGGCTACACCTTC. The complete variable domain, with remaining parts taken from reference TRBV7-2 and TRBJ1-2, reads GAGVSQSPSNKVTEKGKDVELRCDPISGHTALYWYRQSLGQGLEFLIYFQGNSAPDKSGLPSDRFSAERTGGSVSTLTIQRTQQEDSAVYLCASSSGQGAYYGYTFGSGTRLTVV.

CDR3 amino acids: CASTTRGITGELFF. As DNA, the CDR3 is TGTGCCAGCACCACCAGGGGGATCACCGGGGAGCTGTTTTTT. The chain employs TRBV12-3 or TRBV12-4 and TRBJ2-2, with 7 bases matching TRBD1. The CDR3 runs 14 residues. V lost 7 bases, J lost 4 bases, and 6 bases stayed unmatched.

About this clonotype itself: This may stem from a read error, because a much larger clone lies one nucleotide away. The rearrangement joins TRBV7-8 to TRBJ2-1; D possibly corresponds to TRBD1 (5 bases). Trimming left V 4 bases short and J 6 bases short, with 13 bases between. The germline V gene has CDR1 SGHVS and CDR2 FQNEAQ. This CDR3 has 14 residues. CDR3 coding DNA: TGTGCCAGCAGCTCACGCCAGGGTTTCAATGAGCAGTTCTTC. It encodes CASSSRQGFNEQFF.

This clonotype was seen repeatedly, ten times or more. The V call is TRBV28, the J call TRBJ2-3; D tentatively reads TRBD1 or TRBD2 (5 bases each). V lost 6 bases and J 4 bases, leaving 17 bases between the germline ends. The CDR3 runs to 15 residues. The V gene's germline CDR1 is MDHEN and CDR2 SYDVKM. The CDR3 sequence: CASRTVGTISDTQYF. The CDR3, as DNA: TGTGCCAGCAGAACCGTCGGGACGATATCAGATACGCAGTATTTT.

This clonotype has a handful of counts. V gene TRBV5-1 combines with J gene TRBJ2-7; a weak D match, TRBD1 (6 bases). V was shortened by 0 bases and J by 4 bases, with 11 bases between the two germline ends. Germline lookup yields CDR1 SGHRS and CDR2 YFSETQ. The CDR3 is 14 amino acids. The CDR3 nucleotides are TGCGCCAGCAGCTTGGCGACAGGAGATTACGAGCAGTACTTC. This translates into CASSLATGDYEQYF. Combining the CDR3 with reference TRBV5-1 and TRBJ2-7 gives the whole variable domain KAGVTQTPRYLIKTRGQQVTLSCSPISGHRSVSWYQQTPGQGLQFLFEYFSETQRNKGNFPGRFSGRQFSNSRSEMNVSTLELGDSALYLCASSLATGDYEQYFGPGTRLTVT.

This clonotype was seen more than once but under ten times. The chain employs TRBV30 and TRBJ1-2, with a possible D match to TRBD1 (5 bases). Germline V gene data show CDR1 as GTSNPN and CDR2 as SVGIG (reference sequence). Between the trimmed V and J ends, which lost 8 bases and 4 bases, there was a span of 17 bases. CDR3 length equals 13 residues. CDR3 sequence: CALRDQGGYGYTF. CDR3 nucleotides: TGTGCCCTCCGGGACCAGGGCGGCTATGGCTACACCTTC.

As concerns this clonotype: It is likely a read error, because the conserved phenylalanine at the end of the CDR3 is missing. The chain links TRBV6-2 or TRBV6-3 to TRBJ2-3; 8 positions match TRBD1. This CDR3 has 15 residues. The germline V gene has CDR1 MNHEY and CDR2 SVGEGT. Trimming at V came to 5 bases and at J to 1 base, leaving 5 bases not matched to a gene. As DNA, the CDR3 is TGTGCCAGCAGTCTGACAGGGGTTCGCACAGATACGCAGTATCTT. Translating it yields CASSLTGVRTDTQYL.

This clonotype was counted many times. V gene TRBV20-1 combines with J gene TRBJ2-7, with 11 bases matching TRBD2. With V trimmed by 6 bases and J by 3 bases, 1 base remained unmatched. The CDR3 extends over 12 amino acids. CDR1 and CDR2 (germline): DFQATT, SNEGSKA (reference sequence). The DNA for the CDR3 is TGCAGTGCGACTAGCGGGATCTACGAGCAGTACTTC. Translation: CSATSGIYEQYF.

Concerning this clonotype itself: Being one base from a much bigger clone, this may be a read error. The chain recombines TRBV12-3 or TRBV12-4 with TRBJ1-2, with 7 bases aligning to TRBD1. The CDR3 loop spans 13 amino acids. CDR3 sequence reads: CASSGTEGYGHTF. CDR3 sequence (DNA): TGTGCCAGCAGCGGGACAGAAGGCTATGGCCACACCTTC.